The 24 T cell receptor beta chains given below trace back to one sample, sequenced in a study of shared T cell receptors in the human thymus. TCRdb keeps only in-frame clones here, not all; method: immunoSEQ multiplex PCR. The sample carries 700,000 or so clones, approximately 83% recorded once. The sample also formed part of further work on human thymus T cells.

Source material: thymocytes. Receptors originate from a girl in the first two years of life with a congenital heart defect.

The chain joins TRBV27 to TRBJ1-1; TRBD1 might be the D (6 bases). The ends were cut back, 3 bases at V and 4 bases at J, with 12 bases in the middle. Looked up from germline, CDR1 is MNHEY and CDR2 is SMNVEV (reference sequence). The CDR3 extends over 14 amino acids. CDR3 coding DNA: TGTGCCAGCAGTTTGGACAGAGCAGGCACTGAAGCTTTCTTT. Protein: CASSLDRAGTEAFF.

The V and J genes are TRBV25-1 and TRBJ2-3; 9 nucleotides match TRBD2. Germline CDR1 is MGHDK and CDR2 is SYGVNS. The CDR3 contains 16 residues. J gave up 6 bases and V 8 bases, and 15 bases lay outside the gene matches. The CDR3 bases are TGTGCCAGCCGACTAGGCCTTAGCGGGGGCCGGGATACGCAGTATTTT. Translating gives CASRLGLSGGRDTQYF. The complete variable domain, with remaining parts taken from reference TRBV25-1 and TRBJ2-3, reads EADIYQTPRYLVIGTGKKITLECSQTMGHDKMYWYQQDPGMELHLIHYSYGVNSTEKGDLSSESTVSRIRTEHFPLTLESARPSHTSQYLCASRLGLSGGRDTQYFGPGTRLTVL.

The chain carries TRBV5-6 and TRBJ2-7; TRBD2 agrees at 8 bases. The CDR3 contains 16 residues. J gave up 4 bases and V 4 bases, and 13 bases lay outside the gene matches. Germline lookup yields CDR1 SGHDT and CDR2 YYEEEE. For the CDR3, the DNA is TGTGCCAGCAGCCCCCGCCCGGGGGGGTGGATATACGAGCAGTACTTC. This encodes CASSPRPGGWIYEQYF.

The chain employs TRBV10-3 and TRBJ2-3; 8 bases agree with TRBD1. Germline values: CDR1 ENHRY, CDR2 SYGVKD. V dropped 3 bases and J dropped 0; count of bases not matched to a gene: 8. The CDR3 extends over 17 amino acids. CDR3 bases: TGTGCCATCAGTGACTCGCAGGGGGCCACTAGCACAGATACGCAGTATTTT. Its protein product is CAISDSQGATSTDTQYF.

The V call is TRBV28, the J call TRBJ2-7, with 10 bases lining up with TRBD1. The CDR3 length is 17 residues. Looked up from germline, CDR1 is MDHEN and CDR2 is SYDVKM. V was clipped by 1 base and J by 11 bases; unmatched bases: 17. The CDR3 bases are TGTGCCAGCAGTTTATTTGAGGGGCGAGGGGGGACAGGGGTTAAGTACTTC. Translated: CASSLFEGRGGTGVKYF.

V and J are TRBV4-1 and TRBJ2-7; possibly TRBD1 for D (5 bases). There are 18 residues in the CDR3. The V and J ends lost 0 bases and 0 bases respectively, with 18 bases between them. Germline loops: CDR1 MGHRA, CDR2 YSYEKL. CDR3 residues: CASSQDPRMGQNSYEQYF. CDR3 coding DNA: TGCGCCAGCAGCCAAGATCCTCGAATGGGGCAGAACTCCTACGAGCAGTACTTC.

The chain couples TRBV6-5 to TRBJ1-1; D uncertain. The V and J ends lost 0 bases and 3 bases respectively, with 5 bases between them. This CDR3 has 13 residues. CDR1 MNHEY and CDR2 SVGAGI come from the germline V gene. The CDR3 DNA reads as TGTGCCAGCAGTTACTCGCCGGACACTGAAGCTTTCTTT. It specifies CASSYSPDTEAFF.

The chain couples TRBV2 to TRBJ1-1, with D hard to call. This CDR3 comprises 14 residues. Per the germline V gene, CDR1 is SNHLY and CDR2 is FYNNEI. V gave up 3 bases and J gave up 5 bases, with 13 bases separating them. This CDR3 is CASSEDSRGTEAFF. The CDR3 nucleotides are TGTGCCAGCAGTGAGGACTCACGAGGGACTGAAGCTTTCTTT.

The V call is TRBV4-3, the J call TRBJ2-7; TRBD2 matches 11 bases. The CDR3 is 19 residues long. Germline lookup yields CDR1 LGHNA and CDR2 YSLEER. Unmatched junction bases numbered 12, after V lost 0 bases and J lost 2 bases. The CDR3 coding sequence is TGCGCCAGCAGCCAAGAAAGAAGCCGGGGACTAGCGGTAACCTACGAGCAGTACTTC. This translates into CASSQERSRGLAVTYEQYF.

This chain joins TRBV11-2 and TRBJ1-2; D might be TRBD1 (6 bases). The CDR3 spans 17 residues. Germline V gene data show CDR1 as SGHAT and CDR2 as FQNNGV. The V and J ends lost 6 bases and 6 bases respectively, with 26 bases between them. CDR3 bases: TGTGCCAGCAGAGGACACCATCCATACAGGGAGTCTAATGGCTACACCTTC. This gives the protein CASRGHHPYRESNGYTF.

CDR3 residues: CASSLAYGGAGQPQHF. DNA of the CDR3: TGTGCCAGCAGTTTAGCTTATGGGGGGGCCGGTCAGCCCCAGCATTTT. The chain couples TRBV27 to TRBJ1-5; tentatively, D is TRBD1 (6 bases). Germline assignment: CDR1 MNHEY and CDR2 SMNVEV (reference sequence). CDR3 length: 16 amino acids. V gave up 2 bases and J gave up 6 bases, with 17 bases separating them.

The chain links TRBV7-6 to TRBJ2-5, with D perhaps matching TRBD2 (5 bases). V lost 4 bases and J lost 2, with 17 bases in between. This CDR3 spans 16 amino acids. Per the germline V gene, CDR1 is SGHVS and CDR2 is FNYEAQ. The CDR3 is CASSSRAQAKQETQYF. The DNA of the CDR3 is TGTGCCAGCAGCTCGAGGGCCCAGGCGAAGCAAGAGACCCAGTACTTC.

This rearrangement joins TRBV5-1 to TRBJ1-1; 7 bases are shared with TRBD1. Looked up from germline, CDR1 is SGHRS and CDR2 is YFSETQ. The CDR3 totals 15 residues. Unmatched junction bases numbered 10, after V lost 3 bases and J lost 5 bases. CDR3 bases: TGCGCCAGCAGCTCGGACGGGCAGGGGGAAACTGAAGCTTTCTTT. Translated, it gives CASSSDGQGETEAFF.

The V call is TRBV5-5, the J call TRBJ1-3; 9 positions match TRBD1. J lost 4 bases, V lost 4 bases, and 9 bases had no gene match. The germline V gene encodes CDR1 SGHKS and CDR2 YYEKEE (reference sequence). The length of the CDR3 is 16 residues. The DNA of the CDR3 is TGTGCCAGCAGCAGCCCCGGGACAGGGAAAGGAAACACCATATATTTT. This codes for CASSSPGTGKGNTIYF.

CDR3 DNA sequence: TGTGCCAGCAGTAAATTTCGACCCCGCGGCGACTACAATGAGCAGTTCTTC. Its protein is CASSKFRPRGDYNEQFF. The V gene is TRBV27, the J gene TRBJ2-1; no reliable D call. V shed 5 bases and J shed 3 bases, with 20 bases lying between them. Germline V gene data show CDR1 as MNHEY and CDR2 as SMNVEV (reference sequence). This CDR3 has 17 amino acids.

The CDR3 nucleotides are TGTGCCAGTATGAGAGTCACCGGGGAGCTGTTTTTT. Protein sequence: CASMRVTGELFF. The J gene is TRBJ2-2, the V gene TRBV19; no clear D. Germline V lookup: CDR1 LNHDA, CDR2 SQIVND (reference sequence). V dropped 7 bases and J dropped 4 bases, with 7 bases sitting between them. The CDR3 loop spans 12 amino acids.

This chain joins TRBV2 and TRBJ2-4, with D possibly matching TRBD2 (6 bases). CDR1 and CDR2 from the germline V gene are SNHLY and FYNNEI. V was pared by 5 bases and J by 3 bases, with 11 bases between. This CDR3 is 14 amino acids long. The CDR3 spells CASSFQGGKNIQYF. The CDR3 DNA follows: TGTGCCAGCAGTTTCCAGGGAGGCAAAAACATTCAGTACTTC.

In this sample, this clone turned up once. V is TRBV28 and J is TRBJ2-7; 9 bases agree with TRBD1. In germline, CDR1 is MDHEN, CDR2 SYDVKM. This CDR3 is built from 15 residues. V dropped 6 bases and J dropped 3; count of bases not matched to a gene: 9. Here the CDR3 reads CASSWSGTGYYEQYF. The CDR3 coding sequence is TGTGCCAGCAGCTGGTCCGGGACAGGGTACTACGAGCAGTACTTC. The variable domain in full, completed from reference TRBV28 and TRBJ2-7, reads DVKVTQSSRYLVKRTGEKVFLECVQDMDHENMFWYRQDPGLGLRLIYFSYDVKMKEKGDIPEGYSVSREKKERFSLILESASTNQTSMYLCASSWSGTGYYEQYFGPGTRLTVT.

This chain joins TRBV18 and TRBJ1-2; TRBD1 agrees at 7 bases. Germline V gives CDR1 KGHSH, CDR2 LQKENI. The junction had 6 bases not matched to a gene; V was cut back by 1 base and J by 4 bases. The CDR3 sequence is 15 residues long. CDR3 region: CASSPLGGGVYGYTF. For the CDR3, the DNA is TGTGCCAGCTCACCACTTGGAGGGGGCGTCTATGGCTACACCTTC.

V is TRBV25-1 and J is TRBJ2-1; D unresolved. CDR3 length: 14 amino acids. The ends were cut back, 6 bases at V and 6 bases at J, with 15 bases in the middle. Germline V gene data show CDR1 as MGHDK and CDR2 as SYGVNS. CDR3 DNA sequence: TGTGCCAGCAGAGGCGGAAGGATATCCAATGAGCAGTTCTTC. Residues: CASRGGRISNEQFF.

V usage is TRBV20-1 and J usage is TRBJ2-7, with a possible D match to TRBD2 (5 bases). CDR3 length: 11 amino acids. V lost 3 bases and J 3 bases, leaving 6 bases between the germline ends. Germline V CDR1 and CDR2: DFQATT, SNEGSKA (reference sequence). CDR3 DNA: TGCAGTGCTAGCGGGATCTACGAGCAGTACTTC. It encodes CSASGIYEQYF.

This clone showed up just a few times. The V gene is TRBV6-1, the J gene TRBJ2-3; TRBD2 matches 7 bases. Germline V gene data show CDR1 as MNHNS and CDR2 as SASEGT. The CDR3 is 18 amino acids. J was trimmed by 2 bases and V by 4 bases; bases with no gene match: 15. The CDR3 DNA reads as TGTGCCAGCAGTGGGGGACCAACTACTAGCGATGACACAGATACGCAGTATTTT. This translates into CASSGGPTTSDDTDTQYF.

J is TRBJ1-5 and V is TRBV4-1, with D hard to call. From germline, CDR1 is MGHRA and CDR2 YSYEKL. V dropped 0 bases and J dropped 5 bases, with 17 bases sitting between them. The CDR3 totals 17 residues. The DNA for the CDR3 is TGCGCCAGCAGCCAAGATTACCCCCGTTCTGAGGATCAGCCCCAGCATTTT. This sequence encodes CASSQDYPRSEDQPQHF.

In its sample, this clone was seen a few times. V and J are TRBV28 and TRBJ2-3, with 8 positions matching TRBD2. The CDR3 sequence is 15 residues long. Germline CDR1 MDHEN, CDR2 SYDVKM. J lost 5 bases, V lost 5 bases, and 9 bases had no gene match. The CDR3 DNA is TGTGCCAGCAGTCCCCCGGGGGGGGATAGAGATACGCAGTATTTT. Its translation is CASSPPGGDRDTQYF.